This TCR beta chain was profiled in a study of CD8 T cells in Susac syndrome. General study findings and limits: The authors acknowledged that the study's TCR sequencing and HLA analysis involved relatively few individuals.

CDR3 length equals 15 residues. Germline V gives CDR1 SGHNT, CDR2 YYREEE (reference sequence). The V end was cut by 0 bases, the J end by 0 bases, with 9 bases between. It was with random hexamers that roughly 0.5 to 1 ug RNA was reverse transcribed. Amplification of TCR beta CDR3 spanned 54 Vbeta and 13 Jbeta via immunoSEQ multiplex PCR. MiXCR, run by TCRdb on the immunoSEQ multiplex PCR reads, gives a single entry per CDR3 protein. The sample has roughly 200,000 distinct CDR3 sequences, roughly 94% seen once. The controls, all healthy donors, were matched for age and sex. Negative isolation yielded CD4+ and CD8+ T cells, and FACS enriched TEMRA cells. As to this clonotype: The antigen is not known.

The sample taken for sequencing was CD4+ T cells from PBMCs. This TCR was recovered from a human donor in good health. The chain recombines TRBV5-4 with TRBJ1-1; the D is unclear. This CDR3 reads CASSLENTLNTEAFF. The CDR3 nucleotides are TGTGCCAGCAGCTTGGAAAACACGCTGAACACTGAAGCTTTCTTT. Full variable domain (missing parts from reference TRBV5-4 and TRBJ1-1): ETGVTQSPTHLIKTRGQQVTLRCSSQSGHNTVSWYQQALGQGPQFIFQYYREEENGRGNFPPRFSGLQFPNYSSELNVNALELDDSALYLCASSLENTLNTEAFFGQGTRLTVV.